The rows below give T cell receptor beta chains drawn from one sample of a study of blood T cell repertoires in COVID-19. The table came from immunoSEQ multiplex PCR; TCRdb's copy has only in-frame clones and leaves some out. This table holds fewer than 7,500 clones, about nine tenths found once. The sequenced material came from peripheral blood. The receptors were gathered from a human donor with active COVID-19. The donor label of this sample is uncertain. The CDR3 runs from the conserved cysteine through the conserved F or W. Fields, in order: D gene, J gene, clone size, V gene, CDR3 DNA, CDR3 protein. A D gene is named only where the DNA matches it firmly. The size field is filled for only some rows; it gives once, few, many or a size class.

d_gene: .
j_gene: TRBJ1-2
abundance: .
v_gene: TRBV3-1/TRBV3-2
CDR3nt: TGTGCCAGCAGACCCGACCCGGGTATCTATGGCTACACCTTC
CDR3aa: CASRPDPGIYGYTF

d_gene: TRBD2
j_gene: TRBJ2-2
abundance: .
v_gene: TRBV2
CDR3nt: TGTGCCAGCAGGGGACTAGCGGGGGCTAACACCGGGGAGCTGTTTTTT
CDR3aa: CASRGLAGANTGELFF

d_gene: TRBD2
j_gene: TRBJ2-7
abundance: .
v_gene: TRBV19
CDR3nt: TGTGCCAGTAAGGCGCTAGCGGGAGGATCCTACGAGCAGTACTTC
CDR3aa: CASKALAGGSYEQYF

d_gene: TRBD2
j_gene: TRBJ2-1
abundance: .
v_gene: TRBV19
CDR3nt: TGTGCCAGTAGTCCCCTAGCGGGGGGCGACTTCAATGAGCAGTTCTTC
CDR3aa: CASSPLAGGDFNEQFF

d_gene: TRBD2
j_gene: TRBJ2-1
abundance: .
v_gene: TRBV28
CDR3nt: TGTGCCAGCAGTCCCACGGGACTACGGTACAATGAGCAGTTCTTC
CDR3aa: CASSPTGLRYNEQFF

d_gene: .
j_gene: TRBJ2-7
abundance: .
v_gene: TRBV12-3/TRBV12-4
CDR3nt: TGTGCCAGCAGACAGACAGCATCGGAGCAGTACTTC
CDR3aa: CASRQTASEQYF

d_gene: TRBD1
j_gene: TRBJ2-2
abundance: once
v_gene: TRBV19
CDR3nt: TGTGCCAGTAGCAACAGGGGGCAGGGCACCGGGGAGCTGTTTTTT
CDR3aa: CASSNRGQGTGELFF

d_gene: TRBD1
j_gene: TRBJ2-1
abundance: .
v_gene: TRBV5-4
CDR3nt: TGTGCCAGCAGCTTACAGGGGGCTGGATCCTACAATGAGCAGTTCTTC
CDR3aa: CASSLQGAGSYNEQFF

d_gene: TRBD2
j_gene: TRBJ2-5
abundance: .
v_gene: TRBV27
CDR3nt: TGTGCCAGCAGTCCCCGGACTAGCGGCCAAGAGACCCAGTACTTC
CDR3aa: CASSPRTSGQETQYF

d_gene: .
j_gene: TRBJ2-7
abundance: few
v_gene: TRBV6-5
CDR3nt: TGTGCCAGCAGTTACAGATTCAGGTCCTACGAGCAGTACTTC
CDR3aa: CASSYRFRSYEQYF

d_gene: TRBD2
j_gene: TRBJ2-1
abundance: .
v_gene: TRBV5-4
CDR3nt: TGTGCCAGCAGCCGGACCTCGGGGGGCTCCTACAATGAGCAGTTCTTC
CDR3aa: CASSRTSGGSYNEQFF

d_gene: TRBD2
j_gene: TRBJ2-2
abundance: .
v_gene: TRBV5-8
CDR3nt: TGTGCCAGCAGCTTGTCACCCCGTCTCGGGAGGGCCAGGACCGGGGAGCTGTTTTTT
CDR3aa: CASSLSPRLGRARTGELFF

d_gene: .
j_gene: TRBJ2-1
abundance: .
v_gene: TRBV5-6
CDR3nt: TGTGCCAGCAGCCGGCAGGGGCAGATTGCCTCCTACAATGAGCAGTTCTTC
CDR3aa: CASSRQGQIASYNEQFF

d_gene: TRBD1
j_gene: TRBJ1-5
abundance: .
v_gene: TRBV19
CDR3nt: TGTGCCAGTAGTATGACAGGGCCCAACAATCAGCCCCAGCATTTT
CDR3aa: CASSMTGPNNQPQHF

d_gene: TRBD1
j_gene: TRBJ1-2
abundance: .
v_gene: TRBV4-1
CDR3nt: TGCGCCAGCAGACGAACCGGGACAGGGGAGAGTGGCTACACCTTC
CDR3aa: CASRRTGTGESGYTF

d_gene: TRBD2
j_gene: TRBJ2-1
abundance: .
v_gene: TRBV9
CDR3nt: TGTGCCAGCAGCGCCCTTGGAACGGGAGGGCCTGGTGAGCAGTTCTTC
CDR3aa: CASSALGTGGPGEQFF

d_gene: .
j_gene: TRBJ2-3
abundance: .
v_gene: TRBV19
CDR3nt: TGTGCCAGTAGTATATTGGGCTACTCAGATACGCAGTATTTT
CDR3aa: CASSILGYSDTQYF

d_gene: TRBD2
j_gene: TRBJ2-2
abundance: .
v_gene: TRBV7-2
CDR3nt: TGTGCCAGCAGTCCACAGACTAGCGGGACCGGGGAGCTGTTTTTT
CDR3aa: CASSPQTSGTGELFF

d_gene: .
j_gene: TRBJ1-5
abundance: few
v_gene: TRBV30
CDR3nt: TGTGCCTGGAGCCTCAGTAGCAATCAGCCCCAGCATTTT
CDR3aa: CAWSLSSNQPQHF

d_gene: TRBD2
j_gene: TRBJ2-2
abundance: .
v_gene: TRBV28
CDR3nt: TGTGCCAGCAGGAGACTAGCGGGAGGAGTCACCGGGGAGCTGTTTTTT
CDR3aa: CASRRLAGGVTGELFF

d_gene: TRBD1
j_gene: TRBJ2-5
abundance: .
v_gene: TRBV5-1
CDR3nt: TGCGCCAGCAGTTCCGGGACAGGGGTGGGCCCTGAGACCCAGTACTTC
CDR3aa: CASSSGTGVGPETQYF

d_gene: TRBD1
j_gene: TRBJ2-1
abundance: .
v_gene: TRBV9
CDR3nt: TGTGCCAGCACTCGGACAGGTAGCCTCTACAATGAGCAGTTCTTC
CDR3aa: CASTRTGSLYNEQFF

d_gene: TRBD2
j_gene: TRBJ2-1
abundance: .
v_gene: TRBV4-2
CDR3nt: TGTGCCAGCAGCAGATCAAGACTAGCGGGAACCGGTGAGCAGTTCTTC
CDR3aa: CASSRSRLAGTGEQFF

d_gene: .
j_gene: TRBJ1-5
abundance: few
v_gene: TRBV5-4
CDR3nt: TGTGCCAGCAGCTTAGGCGGCTTGAAGGGGGATCAGCCCCAGCATTTT
CDR3aa: CASSLGGLKGDQPQHF

d_gene: TRBD1
j_gene: TRBJ1-4
abundance: .
v_gene: TRBV5-1
CDR3nt: TGCGCCAGCAGCTTGGTCGGTCAGGGGGGAGAAAAACTGTTTTTT
CDR3aa: CASSLVGQGGEKLFF

d_gene: .
j_gene: TRBJ2-2
abundance: .
v_gene: TRBV30
CDR3nt: TGTGCCTGGAGTCTGTGGGACACCAACACCGGGGAGCTGTTTTTT
CDR3aa: CAWSLWDTNTGELFF

d_gene: TRBD2
j_gene: TRBJ2-5
abundance: .
v_gene: TRBV5-6
CDR3nt: TGTGCCAGCAGCTCCTTAACTAGCGACGAGACCCAGTACTTC
CDR3aa: CASSSLTSDETQYF

d_gene: TRBD2
j_gene: TRBJ2-5
abundance: .
v_gene: TRBV10-3
CDR3nt: TGTGCCATAGGGACTAGCGAGGGCCAAGAGACCCAGTACTTC
CDR3aa: CAIGTSEGQETQYF

d_gene: TRBD1
j_gene: TRBJ1-3
abundance: few
v_gene: TRBV4-1
CDR3nt: TGCGCCAGCAGCCAAGGGAACAGGGGAAACTCTGGAAACACCATATATTTT
CDR3aa: CASSQGNRGNSGNTIYF

d_gene: TRBD1
j_gene: TRBJ1-4
abundance: once
v_gene: TRBV27
CDR3nt: TGTGCCAGCTCACCCCTACAGGGGGCAGGTGAAAAACTGTTTTTT
CDR3aa: CASSPLQGAGEKLFF

d_gene: .
j_gene: TRBJ2-1
abundance: .
v_gene: TRBV4-3
CDR3nt: TGCGCCAGCAGCCCTAGGCGACAGAGCTCCTACAATGAGCAGTTCTTC
CDR3aa: CASSPRRQSSYNEQFF

d_gene: TRBD2
j_gene: TRBJ2-7
abundance: few
v_gene: TRBV19
CDR3nt: TGTGCCAGTAGTCCTCTAGCGGGAGGGCCCGAGCAGTACTTC
CDR3aa: CASSPLAGGPEQYF

d_gene: .
j_gene: TRBJ1-4
abundance: .
v_gene: TRBV6-5
CDR3nt: TGTGCCAGCAGCCGGCAGGATAATGAAAAACTGTTTTTT
CDR3aa: CASSRQDNEKLFF

d_gene: TRBD2
j_gene: TRBJ2-3
abundance: .
v_gene: TRBV7-2
CDR3nt: TGTGCCAGCAGCTTTGGGACTAGCTACCTACCCACAGATACGCAGTATTTT
CDR3aa: CASSFGTSYLPTDTQYF

d_gene: TRBD1
j_gene: TRBJ2-2
abundance: .
v_gene: TRBV19
CDR3nt: TGTGCCAGTAGCTACCGGACAGGGCCTGCGAACACCGGGGAGCTGTTTTTT
CDR3aa: CASSYRTGPANTGELFF

d_gene: TRBD2
j_gene: TRBJ2-2
abundance: .
v_gene: TRBV10-1
CDR3nt: TGCGCCAGCAGTGGGCTAGCGGGACAAACGAACACCGGGGAGCTGTTTTTT
CDR3aa: CASSGLAGQTNTGELFF

d_gene: TRBD2
j_gene: TRBJ2-1
abundance: .
v_gene: TRBV20-1
CDR3nt: TGCAGTGCTAGTATAGCGGGGGGCTACAATGAGCAGTTCTTC
CDR3aa: CSASIAGGYNEQFF

d_gene: .
j_gene: TRBJ2-2
abundance: .
v_gene: TRBV5-1
CDR3nt: TGCGCCAGCAGCTACTCTAGCTTGTCCACCGGGGAGCTGTTTTTT
CDR3aa: CASSYSSLSTGELFF

d_gene: .
j_gene: TRBJ2-1
abundance: few
v_gene: TRBV27
CDR3nt: TGTGCCAGCAGTTCTCATGCGGGGAATTTTGGCAATGAGCAGTTCTTC
CDR3aa: CASSSHAGNFGNEQFF

d_gene: TRBD1
j_gene: TRBJ2-5
abundance: .
v_gene: TRBV4-1
CDR3nt: TGCGCCAGCAGCCAAAGGGACAGGGCTCAAGGGACCCAGTACTTC
CDR3aa: CASSQRDRAQGTQYF

d_gene: TRBD1
j_gene: TRBJ1-3
abundance: .
v_gene: TRBV7-8
CDR3nt: TGTGCCAGCAGCCTATGGGACAGCTCTGGAAACACCATATATTTT
CDR3aa: CASSLWDSSGNTIYF

d_gene: .
j_gene: TRBJ1-1
abundance: .
v_gene: TRBV11-2
CDR3nt: TGTGCCAGCAGCTCAGGACAGCGAAGGATTGAAGCTTTCTTT
CDR3aa: CASSSGQRRIEAFF

d_gene: TRBD1
j_gene: TRBJ1-2
abundance: .
v_gene: TRBV12-3/TRBV12-4
CDR3nt: TGTGCCAGCAGCCAGGGGGCTTTTGGCTACACCTTC
CDR3aa: CASSQGAFGYTF

d_gene: TRBD2
j_gene: TRBJ2-7
abundance: .
v_gene: TRBV7-8
CDR3nt: TGTGCCAGCAGCTCCCGACTAGCTGACACCTACGAGCAGTACTTC
CDR3aa: CASSSRLADTYEQYF

d_gene: .
j_gene: TRBJ2-3
abundance: .
v_gene: TRBV19
CDR3nt: TGTGCCAGTACCCTGGGAGCGGGCACAGATACGCAGTATTTT
CDR3aa: CASTLGAGTDTQYF

d_gene: TRBD2
j_gene: TRBJ2-1
abundance: .
v_gene: TRBV5-1
CDR3nt: TGCGCCAGCAGAGAAGCGGGGGGCTCCTACAATGAGCAGTTCTTC
CDR3aa: CASREAGGSYNEQFF

d_gene: TRBD2
j_gene: TRBJ2-2
abundance: .
v_gene: TRBV28
CDR3nt: TGTGCCAGCAGTTCGATAGCGGGGGGTGCGAACACCGGGGAGCTGTTTTTT
CDR3aa: CASSSIAGGANTGELFF

d_gene: TRBD2
j_gene: TRBJ2-1
abundance: .
v_gene: TRBV11-3
CDR3nt: TGTGCCAGCAGCTTAGATCCGGGACTAGCGGCGGAGCAGTTCTTC
CDR3aa: CASSLDPGLAAEQFF

d_gene: TRBD1
j_gene: TRBJ1-3
abundance: .
v_gene: TRBV6-6
CDR3nt: TGTGCCAGCAGTTACGGACAGGGGCTGTCTGGAAACACCATATATTTT
CDR3aa: CASSYGQGLSGNTIYF

d_gene: TRBD2
j_gene: TRBJ2-1
abundance: once
v_gene: TRBV7-9
CDR3nt: TGTGCCAGCAGCTTACAATGGACTAGCGGGGGGGCCTCTGAGCAGTTCTTC
CDR3aa: CASSLQWTSGGASEQFF

d_gene: .
j_gene: TRBJ2-2
abundance: once
v_gene: TRBV6-5
CDR3nt: TGTGCCAGCAGTTATTCAGGGAACACCGGGGAGCTGTTTTTT
CDR3aa: CASSYSGNTGELFF

d_gene: .
j_gene: TRBJ2-2
abundance: large
v_gene: TRBV5-5
CDR3nt: TGTGCCAGCAGCCCGGGACTTCTAACCGGGGAGCTGTTTTTT
CDR3aa: CASSPGLLTGELFF

d_gene: .
j_gene: TRBJ2-1
abundance: .
v_gene: TRBV4-3
CDR3nt: TGCGCCAGCAGCCAAGTTGCGGGGGCCACAAGCTCCTACAATGAGCAGTTCTTC
CDR3aa: CASSQVAGATSSYNEQFF

d_gene: TRBD2
j_gene: TRBJ2-3
abundance: .
v_gene: TRBV10-1
CDR3nt: TGCGCCAGCAGTGAGTCAGCGGGAGTCACAGATACGCAGTATTTT
CDR3aa: CASSESAGVTDTQYF

d_gene: .
j_gene: TRBJ1-5
abundance: .
v_gene: TRBV5-4
CDR3nt: TGTGCCAGCAGCTTGGCGGGGTTCAATCAGCCCCAGCATTTT
CDR3aa: CASSLAGFNQPQHF

d_gene: TRBD1
j_gene: TRBJ1-5
abundance: .
v_gene: TRBV28
CDR3nt: TGTGCCAGCAGTCCCGGGACAGGGTTATCTCAGCCCCAGCATTTT
CDR3aa: CASSPGTGLSQPQHF

d_gene: .
j_gene: TRBJ1-1
abundance: once
v_gene: TRBV2
CDR3nt: TGTGCCAGCAGACAACAGGTCCGTGAAGCTTTCTTT
CDR3aa: CASRQQVREAFF

d_gene: TRBD1
j_gene: TRBJ1-2
abundance: .
v_gene: TRBV7-9
CDR3nt: TGTGCCAGCAGCTCCGACTGGGACAGGGGGGGAGGCTACACCTTC
CDR3aa: CASSSDWDRGGGYTF

d_gene: TRBD1
j_gene: TRBJ1-2
abundance: few
v_gene: TRBV10-3
CDR3nt: TGTGCCATCAGGGAGGGGGCGCTGGGCTATGGCTACACCTTC
CDR3aa: CAIREGALGYGYTF

d_gene: .
j_gene: TRBJ1-5
abundance: .
v_gene: TRBV6-6
CDR3nt: TGTGCCAGCAGTTACGCAAACTCTAATCAGCCCCAGCATTTT
CDR3aa: CASSYANSNQPQHF